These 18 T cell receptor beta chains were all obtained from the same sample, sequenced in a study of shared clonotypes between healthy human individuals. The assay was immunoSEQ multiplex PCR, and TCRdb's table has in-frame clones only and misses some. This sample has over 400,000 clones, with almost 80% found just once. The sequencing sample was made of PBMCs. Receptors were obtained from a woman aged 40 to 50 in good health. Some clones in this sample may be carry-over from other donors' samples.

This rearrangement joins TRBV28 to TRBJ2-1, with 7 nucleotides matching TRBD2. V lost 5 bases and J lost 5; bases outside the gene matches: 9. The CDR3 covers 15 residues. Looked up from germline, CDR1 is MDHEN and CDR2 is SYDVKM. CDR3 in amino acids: CASSNPGTTHNEQFF. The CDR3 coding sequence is TGTGCCAGCAGTAACCCCGGGACTACCCACAATGAGCAGTTCTTC.

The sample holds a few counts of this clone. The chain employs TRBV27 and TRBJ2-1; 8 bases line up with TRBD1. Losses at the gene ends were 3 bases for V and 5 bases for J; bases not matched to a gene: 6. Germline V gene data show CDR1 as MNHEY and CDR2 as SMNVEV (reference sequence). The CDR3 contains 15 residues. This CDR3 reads CASSFRQGIHNEQFF. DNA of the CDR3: TGTGCCAGCAGTTTTAGACAGGGGATTCACAATGAGCAGTTCTTC.

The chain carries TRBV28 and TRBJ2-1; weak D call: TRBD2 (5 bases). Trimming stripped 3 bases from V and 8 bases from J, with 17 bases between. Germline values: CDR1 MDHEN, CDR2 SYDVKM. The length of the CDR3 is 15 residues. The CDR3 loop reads CASSLTEAHGDEQFF. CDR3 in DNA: TGTGCCAGCAGTTTGACGGAGGCCCATGGCGATGAGCAGTTCTTC.

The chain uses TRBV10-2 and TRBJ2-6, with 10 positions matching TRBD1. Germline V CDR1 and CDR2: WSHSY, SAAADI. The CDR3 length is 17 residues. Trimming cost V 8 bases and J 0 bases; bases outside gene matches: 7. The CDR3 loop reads CASQDRGSSSGANVLTF. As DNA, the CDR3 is TGCGCCAGCCAGGACAGGGGGTCTTCCTCTGGGGCCAACGTCCTGACTTTC.

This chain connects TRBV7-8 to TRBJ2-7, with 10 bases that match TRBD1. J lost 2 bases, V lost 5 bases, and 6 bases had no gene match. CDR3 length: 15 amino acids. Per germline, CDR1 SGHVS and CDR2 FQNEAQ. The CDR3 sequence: CASSPGQGVPYEQYF. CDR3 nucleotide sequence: TGTGCCAGCAGCCCCGGACAGGGGGTCCCCTACGAGCAGTACTTC.

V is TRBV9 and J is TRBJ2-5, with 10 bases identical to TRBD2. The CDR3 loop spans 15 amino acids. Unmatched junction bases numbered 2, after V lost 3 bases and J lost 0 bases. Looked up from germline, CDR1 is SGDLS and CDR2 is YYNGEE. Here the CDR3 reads CASSDGLADQETQYF. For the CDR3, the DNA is TGTGCCAGCAGCGACGGACTAGCGGACCAAGAGACCCAGTACTTC.

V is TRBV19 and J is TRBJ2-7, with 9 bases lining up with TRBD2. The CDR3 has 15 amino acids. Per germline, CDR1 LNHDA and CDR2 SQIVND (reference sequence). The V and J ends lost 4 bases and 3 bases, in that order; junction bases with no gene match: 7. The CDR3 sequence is CASSKGLARNYEQYF. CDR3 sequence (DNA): TGTGCCAGTAGTAAGGGACTAGCCCGTAACTACGAGCAGTACTTC.

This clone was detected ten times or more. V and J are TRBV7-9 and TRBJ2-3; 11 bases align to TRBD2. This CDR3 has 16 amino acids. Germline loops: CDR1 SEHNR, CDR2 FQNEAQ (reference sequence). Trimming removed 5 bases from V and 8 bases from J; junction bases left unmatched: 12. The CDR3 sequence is CASSNSGRASIGTQYF. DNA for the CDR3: TGTGCCAGCAGCAATAGCGGGAGGGCCTCTATAGGTACGCAGTATTTT. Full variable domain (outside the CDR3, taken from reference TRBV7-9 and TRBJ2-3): DTGVSQNPRHKITKRGQNVTFRCDPISEHNRLYWYRQTLGQGPEFLTYFQNEAQLEKSRLLSDRFSAERPKGSFSTLEIQRTEQGDSAMYLCASSNSGRASIGTQYFGPGTRLTVL.

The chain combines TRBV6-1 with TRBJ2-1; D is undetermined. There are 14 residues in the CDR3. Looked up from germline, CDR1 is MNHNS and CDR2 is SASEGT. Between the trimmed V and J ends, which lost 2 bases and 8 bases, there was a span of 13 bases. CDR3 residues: CASSEISHLDEQFF. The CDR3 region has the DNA TGTGCCAGCAGTGAAATCTCCCACTTGGATGAGCAGTTCTTC.

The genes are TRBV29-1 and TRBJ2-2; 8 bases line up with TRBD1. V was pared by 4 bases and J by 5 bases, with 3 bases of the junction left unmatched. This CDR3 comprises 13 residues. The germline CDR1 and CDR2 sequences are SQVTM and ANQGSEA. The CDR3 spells CSVVTGGTGELFF. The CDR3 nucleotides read TGCAGCGTTGTAACAGGGGGGACCGGGGAGCTGTTTTTT.

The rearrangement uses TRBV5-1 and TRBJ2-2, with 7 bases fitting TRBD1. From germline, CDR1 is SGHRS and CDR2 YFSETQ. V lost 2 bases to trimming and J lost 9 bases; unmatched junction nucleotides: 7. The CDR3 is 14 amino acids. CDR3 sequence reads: CASSLEQGNWELFF. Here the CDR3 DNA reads TGCGCCAGCAGCTTAGAACAGGGGAATTGGGAGCTGTTTTTT.

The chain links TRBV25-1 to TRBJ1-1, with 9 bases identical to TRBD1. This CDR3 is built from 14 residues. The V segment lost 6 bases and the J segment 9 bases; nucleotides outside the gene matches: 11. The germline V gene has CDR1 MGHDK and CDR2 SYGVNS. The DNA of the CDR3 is TGTGCCAGCAGGCGGACAGGGGACTTTTCTAAAGCTTTCTTT. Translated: CASRRTGDFSKAFF.

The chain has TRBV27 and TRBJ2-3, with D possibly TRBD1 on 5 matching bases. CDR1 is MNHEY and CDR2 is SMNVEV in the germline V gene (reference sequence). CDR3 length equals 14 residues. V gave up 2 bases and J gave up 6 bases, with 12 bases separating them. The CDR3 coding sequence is TGTGCCAGCAGTTTAGGGGCTCAAGCCGATACGCAGTATTTT. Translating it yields CASSLGAQADTQYF.

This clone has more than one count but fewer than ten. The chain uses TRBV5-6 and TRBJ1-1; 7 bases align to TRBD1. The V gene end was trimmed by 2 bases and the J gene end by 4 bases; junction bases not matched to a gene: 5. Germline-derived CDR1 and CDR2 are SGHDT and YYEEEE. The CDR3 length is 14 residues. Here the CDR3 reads CASSFGGGLTEAFF. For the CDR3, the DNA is TGTGCCAGCAGCTTTGGAGGGGGCCTCACTGAAGCTTTCTTT.

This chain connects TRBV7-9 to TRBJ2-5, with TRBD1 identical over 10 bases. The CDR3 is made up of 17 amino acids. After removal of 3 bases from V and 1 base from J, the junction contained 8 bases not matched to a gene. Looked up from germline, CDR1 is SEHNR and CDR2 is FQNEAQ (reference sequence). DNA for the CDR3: TGTGCCAGCAGCTTTGACAGGGGGCGAGACTTCCAAGAGACCCAGTACTTC. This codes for CASSFDRGRDFQETQYF.

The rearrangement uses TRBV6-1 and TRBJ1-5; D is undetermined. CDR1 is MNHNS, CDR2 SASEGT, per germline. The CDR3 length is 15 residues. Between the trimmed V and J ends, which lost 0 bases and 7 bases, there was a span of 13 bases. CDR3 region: CASSEALGRGQPQHF. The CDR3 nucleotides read TGTGCCAGCAGTGAAGCGCTGGGGAGAGGCCAGCCCCAGCATTTT.

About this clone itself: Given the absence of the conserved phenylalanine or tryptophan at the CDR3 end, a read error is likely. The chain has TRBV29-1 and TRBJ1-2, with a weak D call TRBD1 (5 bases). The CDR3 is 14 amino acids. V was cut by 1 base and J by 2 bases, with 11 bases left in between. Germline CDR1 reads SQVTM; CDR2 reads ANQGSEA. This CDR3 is CSVEGVGTNYGYTL. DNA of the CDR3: TGCAGCGTTGAAGGCGTAGGGACGAACTATGGCTACACCCTC.

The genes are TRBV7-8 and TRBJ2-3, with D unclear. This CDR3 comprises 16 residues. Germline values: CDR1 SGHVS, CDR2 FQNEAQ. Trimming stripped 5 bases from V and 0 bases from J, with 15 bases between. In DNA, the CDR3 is TGTGCCAGCAGCCCCTGGGGATTCACTAGCACAGATACGCAGTATTTT. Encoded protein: CASSPWGFTSTDTQYF. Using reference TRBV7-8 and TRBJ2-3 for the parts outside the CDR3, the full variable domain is GAGVSQSPRYKVAKRGQDVALRCDPISGHVSLFWYQQALGQGPEFLTYFQNEAQLDKSGLPSDRFFAERPEGSVSTLKIQRTQQEDSAVYLCASSPWGFTSTDTQYFGPGTRLTVL.